This entry is about one T cell receptor (beta chain). Its specificity is unknown. Here immunoSEQ multiplex PCR was the method, and the copy in TCRdb shows in-frame clones only, minus some. The repertoire consists of tens of thousands of clones, with approximately 87% occurring once and the leading ten covering 0.11%. CDR1 and CDR2 from the germline V gene are SGHTA and FQGTGA. Trimming removed 5 bases from V and 9 bases from J, with 11 bases in between. The CDR3 sequence is 12 residues long. The data stem from a study of graft-versus-host responses after intestinal transplantation. This material consisted of unstimulated CD4+ T cells sorted from spleen or lymph node cells, taken before intestinal transplant. This clonotype was sampled from a human donor who received an intestinal transplant. The chain links TRBV7-3 to TRBJ2-1; possibly TRBD1 for D (5 bases). The CDR3: CASSGQGGEQFF. Written as DNA, the CDR3 is TGTGCCAGCAGCGGCCAGGGTGGTGAGCAGTTCTTC.